These 30 T cell receptor beta chains were sequenced from one sample in a study of blood T cell repertoires in COVID-19. The table came from immunoSEQ multiplex PCR; TCRdb's copy has only in-frame clones and leaves some out. The sample lists 90,000 to 120,000 clones; around 64% were seen once. Material: peripheral blood. These receptors came from a woman in her forties with acute or convalescent COVID-19.

The gene calls are TRBV5-1 and TRBJ2-2; D possibly corresponds to TRBD1 (6 bases). The germline gives CDR1 SGHRS, CDR2 YFSETQ. The V end lost 0 bases, the J end lost 2 bases, and 8 bases lay between the germline ends. The CDR3 sequence is 15 residues long. The CDR3 spells CASSLDRANTGELFF. The DNA for the CDR3 is TGCGCCAGCAGCTTGGACAGGGCAAACACCGGGGAGCTGTTTTTT.

Note on this clone: A single base separates this from a much larger clone, so it may be a read error. The genes are TRBV6-5 and TRBJ1-2; 8 bases agree with TRBD1. This CDR3 region has 13 residues. Germline V lookup: CDR1 MNHEY, CDR2 SVGAGI. V shed 6 bases, J shed 4 bases, and the junction held 4 bases outside the gene matches. CDR3 sequence: CASRTGQGYGYTF. CDR3 coding DNA: TGTGCCAGCAGGACCGGACAGGGCTATGGCTACACCTTC.

This clone was detected a few times. The rearrangement joins TRBV28 to TRBJ2-1; 12 nucleotides align to TRBD2. The CDR3 loop spans 16 amino acids. Germline lookup yields CDR1 MDHEN and CDR2 SYDVKM. V shed 6 bases, J shed 8 bases, and the junction held 11 bases outside the gene matches. In DNA form, the CDR3 reads TGTGCCAGCAGCTCACCAGCTAGCGGGGGGGGCCATGAGCAGTTCTTC. Protein: CASSSPASGGGHEQFF.

This clone appeared many times. V and J are TRBV19 and TRBJ2-3, with 12 positions matching TRBD2. After removal of 6 bases from V and 2 bases from J, the junction contained 3 bases not matched to a gene. This CDR3 contains 15 residues. Germline CDR1 LNHDA, CDR2 SQIVND (reference sequence). In nucleotides, the CDR3 is TGTGCCAGTAGCGGACTAGCGGGGTCCACAGATACGCAGTATTTT. Translated: CASSGLAGSTDTQYF.

The rearrangement joins TRBV11-2 to TRBJ1-1, with TRBD1 as a possible D gene (5 bases). The CDR3 loop spans 14 amino acids. CDR1 and CDR2 from the germline V gene are SGHAT and FQNNGV. V shed 5 bases and J shed 5 bases, with 15 bases lying between them. The CDR3 sequence: CASSPLRGWTEAFF. Written as DNA, the CDR3 is TGTGCCAGCAGCCCCCTGCGGGGGTGGACTGAAGCTTTCTTT.

This clone was seen more than once but under ten times. V gene TRBV10-3 combines with J gene TRBJ2-7, with D perhaps TRBD1 (5 bases). Trimming removed 2 bases at V and 4 bases at J, with 15 bases between. Germline V CDR1 and CDR2: ENHRY, SYGVKD. This CDR3 region has 15 residues. The CDR3 DNA sequence: TGTGCCATCAGTGAGAGCAGGGCCCGATTTTACGAGCAGTACTTC. Translation: CAISESRARFYEQYF.

The V gene is TRBV4-1, the J gene TRBJ1-5, with D perhaps TRBD1 (5 bases). V lost 1 base, J lost 3 bases, and 7 bases lay in between. The CDR3 has 14 residues. Per the germline V gene, CDR1 is MGHRA and CDR2 is YSYEKL. CDR3 loop: CASSQGGDNQPQHF. In DNA form, the CDR3 reads TGCGCCAGCAGCCAAGGGGGGGACAATCAGCCCCAGCATTTT.

This clone was seen a single time. The V and J genes are TRBV5-1 and TRBJ2-7, with unresolved D. V lost 0 bases, J lost 1 base, and 8 bases lay in between. Germline CDR1 reads SGHRS; CDR2 reads YFSETQ. The CDR3 totals 14 residues. This CDR3 reads CASSLGPESYEQYF. CDR3 nucleotide sequence: TGCGCCAGCAGCTTGGGGCCGGAGTCCTACGAGCAGTACTTC. The full variable domain, rest sourced from reference TRBV5-1 and TRBJ2-7, is KAGVTQTPRYLIKTRGQQVTLSCSPISGHRSVSWYQQTPGQGLQFLFEYFSETQRNKGNFPGRFSGRQFSNSRSEMNVSTLELGDSALYLCASSLGPESYEQYFGPGTRLTVT.

The chain links TRBV11-3 to TRBJ2-1; 9 bases map to TRBD2. CDR3 length: 14 residues. V shed 3 bases and J 6 bases; nucleotides not matched to a gene: 3. Germline CDR1 and CDR2: SGHNT and YENEEA. This CDR3 reads CASSFLSGSNEQFF. The CDR3 DNA sequence: TGTGCCAGCAGCTTCCTTAGCGGGAGCAATGAGCAGTTCTTC. The entire variable domain, with the rest obtained from reference TRBV11-3 and TRBJ2-1, is as follows: EAGVVQSPRYKIIEKKQPVAFWCNPISGHNTLYWYLQNLGQGPELLIRYENEEAVDDSQLPKDRFSAERLKGVDSTLKIQPAELGDSAVYLCASSFLSGSNEQFFGPGTRLTVL.

As for this clone: One junction end disagrees with the germline gene, perhaps due to a read error. V and J are TRBV5-1 and TRBJ1-3; D might be TRBD1 (5 bases). The CDR3 is 16 amino acids. Germline V gene lookup returns CDR1 SGHRS and CDR2 YFSETQ. This CDR3 is CANSLDTGSNGNTIYF. The CDR3 nucleotides read TGCGCCAACAGCTTGGATACAGGATCGAACGGAAACACCATATATTTT.

The sample holds one count of this clone. This sequence joins TRBV2 and TRBJ2-3; no reliable D call. V lost 6 bases and J lost 0, with 13 bases in between. The CDR3 spans 15 residues. Per the germline V gene, CDR1 is SNHLY and CDR2 is FYNNEI. CDR3 loop: CASRPTGRSTDTQYF. CDR3 coding DNA: TGTGCCAGCAGGCCCACCGGTAGAAGCACAGATACGCAGTATTTT.

V is TRBV6-1 and J is TRBJ1-4; TRBD1 matches 7 bases. The trim removed 2 bases at V and 7 bases at J, leaving 4 bases unmatched. Germline CDR1 MNHNS, CDR2 SASEGT. CDR3 length equals 14 residues. The CDR3 here is CASSEQGGTEKLFF. CDR3 coding DNA: TGTGCCAGCAGTGAACAGGGGGGAACTGAAAAACTGTTTTTT.

This chain joins TRBV6-4 and TRBJ2-3, with D hard to call. With 2 bases removed from V and 0 bases from J, the gap between germline ends came to 3 bases. CDR1 MRHNA and CDR2 SNTAGT come from the germline V gene. The CDR3 loop spans 13 amino acids. This CDR3 reads CASSDQSTDTQYF. The CDR3 DNA is TGTGCCAGCAGTGACCAGAGCACAGATACGCAGTATTTT.

The gene calls are TRBV12-3 or TRBV12-4 and TRBJ2-3, with no clear D. The CDR3 spans 13 residues. V was trimmed by 4 bases and J by 0 bases, leaving 5 bases between them. Written as DNA, the CDR3 is TGTGCCAGCAGTTGGCAGAGCACAGATACGCAGTATTTT. It translates to CASSWQSTDTQYF.

This clone has more than one count but fewer than ten. The chain uses TRBV6-5 and TRBJ1-4; 9 bases map to TRBD1. CDR1 is MNHEY and CDR2 is SVGAGI in the germline V gene. The V gene end was trimmed by 2 bases and the J gene end by 10 bases; junction bases not matched to a gene: 8. CDR3 length equals 15 residues. CDR3 amino acids: CASSYMAGQGGKLFF. Here the CDR3 DNA reads TGTGCCAGCAGTTACATGGCGGGACAGGGAGGAAAACTGTTTTTT.

The gene calls are TRBV6-5 and TRBJ2-7, with D tentatively TRBD2 (6 bases). V was pared by 2 bases and J by 5 bases, with 19 bases between. From germline, CDR1 is MNHEY and CDR2 SVGAGI. The CDR3 contains 16 residues. CDR3 nucleotide sequence: TGTGCCAGCAGTTACGGGGGGATCTCAGCTCCAGACGAGCAGTACTTC. Its protein product is CASSYGGISAPDEQYF.

This clone appeared once. The chain links TRBV5-1 to TRBJ1-1; TRBD1 aligns across 7 bases. Germline CDR1 SGHRS, CDR2 YFSETQ. The length of the CDR3 is 13 residues. J was trimmed by 4 bases and V by 4 bases; bases with no gene match: 4. CDR3 in amino acids: CASSMGQRTEAFF. The CDR3 region has the DNA TGCGCCAGCAGCATGGGACAGCGCACTGAAGCTTTCTTT.

This clone came up many times. The same CDR3 can be traced to other DNA sequences in this sample. The CDR3 DNA reads as TGTGCCAGCAGCTCACGGGACAGGGGCATCTATGGCTACACCTTC. Protein sequence: CASSSRDRGIYGYTF. The V gene is TRBV7-2, the J gene TRBJ1-2, with 10 bases identical to TRBD1. The CDR3 is 15 amino acids. J lost 4 bases, V lost 4 bases, and 6 bases had no gene match. Germline V gene lookup returns CDR1 SGHTA and CDR2 FQGNSA.

This chain links TRBV15 with TRBJ1-3, with D possibly matching TRBD1 (6 bases). The V end lost 3 bases, the J end lost 2 bases, and 11 bases lay between the germline ends. The CDR3 has 15 amino acids. Germline V lookup: CDR1 LNHNV, CDR2 YYDKDF (reference sequence). The CDR3 region has the DNA TGTGCCACCAGCAGCCAACAGGGTGCTGGAAACACCATATATTTT. Protein sequence: CATSSQQGAGNTIYF.

The CDR3 nucleotides are TGTGCCAGCAGTAGGACTAGCGGCTACGAGCAGTACTTC. Residues: CASSRTSGYEQYF. V is TRBV7-2 and J is TRBJ2-7; 10 bases line up with TRBD2. This CDR3 region has 13 residues. Per the germline V gene, CDR1 is SGHTA and CDR2 is FQGNSA. J was trimmed by 3 bases and V by 6 bases; bases with no gene match: 2.

The J gene is TRBJ1-4, the V gene TRBV7-9, with 7 bases matching TRBD1. CDR3 length equals 14 residues. Germline trimming cut 6 bases from V and 8 bases from J; bases unmatched to any gene: 9. The germline gives CDR1 SEHNR, CDR2 FQNEAQ (reference sequence). The CDR3 nucleotides read TGTGCCAGCAGTCCACAGGGGTTAGGAGAAAAACTGTTTTTT. This codes for CASSPQGLGEKLFF.

This chain connects TRBV28 to TRBJ1-1, with 8 bases identical to TRBD1. Unmatched junction bases numbered 6, after V lost 1 base and J lost 5 bases. The CDR3 totals 15 residues. Germline V gene sequence: CDR1 MDHEN, CDR2 SYDVKM. The CDR3 is CASSLSWTGRTEAFF. DNA of the CDR3: TGTGCCAGCAGTTTATCTTGGACAGGGAGAACTGAAGCTTTCTTT.

This clone was counted between two and nine times. This chain joins TRBV6-5 and TRBJ1-2; D is uncertain. Per germline, CDR1 MNHEY and CDR2 SVGAGI. CDR3 length equals 14 residues. Trimming shortened V by 7 bases and J by 5 bases, and 17 bases separated the two germline ends. The CDR3 protein is CASTPGVGLYGYTF. CDR3 DNA: TGTGCCAGCACCCCCGGGGTCGGCTTATATGGCTACACCTTC.

The chain has TRBV19 and TRBJ2-2; TRBD2 matches at 8 bases. Trimming took 8 bases from V and 6 from J; bases not matched to a gene: 5. The germline gives CDR1 LNHDA, CDR2 SQIVND (reference sequence). The CDR3 is 13 residues long. CDR3 nucleotides: TGTGCCAGTTCCACGGGGGGGCCCGGGGAGCTGTTTTTT. Encoded protein: CASSTGGPGELFF.

In its sample, this clone was seen a few times. The chain couples TRBV6-6 to TRBJ1-6; possible D gene TRBD1, 5 bases. This CDR3 spans 13 amino acids. The germline CDR1 and CDR2 sequences are MNHNY and SVGAGI (reference sequence). V gave up 9 bases and J gave up 10 bases, with 16 bases separating them. The CDR3 bases are TGTGCCAGTCGCTGGGGGGTGGAATCACCCCTCCACTTT. The encoded protein is CASRWGVESPLHF.

V and J are TRBV30 and TRBJ2-3; 8 bases fit TRBD1. Germline CDR1 reads GTSNPN; CDR2 reads SVGIG (reference sequence). This CDR3 region has 12 residues. V lost 3 bases, J lost 6 bases, and 2 bases stayed unmatched. The DNA for the CDR3 is TGTGCCTGGAGCAGACAGGGGGATACGCAGTATTTT. Translating gives CAWSRQGDTQYF.

This clone was recorded a few times. This rearrangement joins TRBV11-2 to TRBJ1-2; no clear D. CDR3 length: 13 residues. Germline CDR1 reads SGHAT; CDR2 reads FQNNGV. V lost 0 bases and J 6 bases, leaving 8 bases between the germline ends. In DNA, the CDR3 is TGTGCCAGCAGCTTAGAACGAGGGAATGGCTACACCTTC. Residues: CASSLERGNGYTF.

This sequence joins TRBV7-9 and TRBJ2-5; 15 bases line up with TRBD2. Per germline, CDR1 SEHNR and CDR2 FQNEAQ (reference sequence). The CDR3 has 16 residues. With 5 bases clipped from V and 5 bases from J, the junction kept 6 bases outside the gene matches. The CDR3 region is CASSRTSGGAWETQYF. The CDR3, as DNA: TGTGCCAGCAGCCGGACTAGCGGGGGGGCCTGGGAGACCCAGTACTTC.

The rearrangement links TRBV2 to TRBJ2-5, with unresolved D. V was pared by 6 bases and J by 4 bases, with 15 bases between. This CDR3 comprises 14 residues. Looked up from germline, CDR1 is SNHLY and CDR2 is FYNNEI. The CDR3 is CASRILAFGETQYF. In nucleotides, the CDR3 is TGTGCCAGCAGGATTTTAGCATTCGGAGAGACCCAGTACTTC.

The chain joins TRBV7-9 to TRBJ2-7; 8 bases line up with TRBD1. The CDR3 extends over 14 amino acids. The J segment lost 6 bases and the V segment lost 0 bases, leaving 4 bases of the junction unmatched. Germline V gene lookup returns CDR1 SEHNR and CDR2 FQNEAQ (reference sequence). The CDR3 coding sequence is TGTGCCAGCAGCTTAGCAGGGGGACAGGCCGAGCAGTACTTC. Translating gives CASSLAGGQAEQYF.